One sample yielded the 18 T cell receptor beta chains listed below, sequenced in a study of cytomegalovirus exposure and HLA in healthy donors. Use of 60 Vbeta and 13 Jbeta primers characterized the PCR. Profiled with immunoSEQ multiplex PCR; TCRdb holds only in-frame clones, not every one. The repertoire includes around 130,000 clones, around 85% of them detected once, and about 7% sits in the top ten. The sample consisted of PBMCs. These receptors were taken from a woman aged 25 to 39 in good health and CMV-seropositive.

CDR3 loop: CASTGGGWTDTQYF. The CDR3 DNA sequence: TGTGCCAGCACGGGTGGGGGGTGGACAGATACGCAGTATTTT. The gene calls are TRBV2 and TRBJ2-3, with a tentative D call TRBD2 (6 bases). The CDR3 has 14 residues. Trimming took off 7 bases at V and 3 bases at J, with 14 bases between the two ends. In germline, CDR1 is SNHLY, CDR2 FYNNEI.

The chain employs TRBV4-1 and TRBJ2-7, with D possibly matching TRBD1 (5 bases). From germline, CDR1 is MGHRA and CDR2 YSYEKL. The CDR3 runs to 17 residues. V was clipped by 2 bases and J by 2 bases, with 19 bases between them. Here the CDR3 reads CASSQYTDSPLTYEQYF. Here the CDR3 DNA reads TGCGCCAGCAGCCAATACACCGACAGTCCTCTTACCTACGAGCAGTACTTC.

J is TRBJ2-4 and V is TRBV6-1; 10 bases are a match to TRBD1. V trimming: 4 bases; J trimming: 7 bases; junction bases outside the gene matches: 4. This CDR3 spans 14 amino acids. Germline CDR1 and CDR2: MNHNS and SASEGT. The CDR3 DNA sequence: TGTGCCAGCAGTGGACAGGGGGCAGGCAACATTCAGTACTTC. Translated, it gives CASSGQGAGNIQYF.

J is TRBJ2-1 and V is TRBV19; D not resolved. The ends were cut back, 4 bases at V and 3 bases at J, with 10 bases in the middle. The CDR3 is 14 amino acids. CDR1 is LNHDA, CDR2 SQIVND, per germline (reference sequence). Here the CDR3 DNA reads TGTGCCAGTAGTAGGGCAGATCTCTACAATGAGCAGTTCTTC. It is translated as CASSRADLYNEQFF.

The rearrangement joins TRBV7-9 to TRBJ1-3; 8 bases are shared with TRBD1. After removal of 7 bases from V and 6 bases from J, the junction contained 11 bases not matched to a gene. The CDR3 covers 15 residues. Germline CDR1 and CDR2: SEHNR and FQNEAQ (reference sequence). CDR3 amino acids: CASISGRTGTNTIYF. The CDR3 nucleotides are TGTGCCAGCATTTCTGGGCGGACAGGGACAAACACCATATATTTT.

This chain links TRBV7-3 with TRBJ1-2, with D possibly matching TRBD1 (5 bases). There are 15 residues in the CDR3. Germline CDR1 and CDR2: SGHTA and FQGTGA. Trimming stripped 5 bases from V and 8 bases from J, with 21 bases between. The CDR3 loop is CASSPGPWAQGGYTF. The CDR3 nucleotides are TGTGCCAGCAGCCCCGGACCATGGGCCCAGGGAGGCTACACCTTC.

The V gene is TRBV9, the J gene TRBJ2-3; a weak D match, TRBD2 (6 bases). The CDR3 consists of 15 residues. The V and J ends lost 0 bases and 5 bases respectively, with 13 bases between them. CDR1 and CDR2 from the germline V gene are SGDLS and YYNGEE. The CDR3 is CASSVGGSGGDTQYF. CDR3 sequence (DNA): TGTGCCAGCAGCGTAGGAGGGTCCGGGGGAGATACGCAGTATTTT.

The CDR3 spells CASSLGPPGTYEQYF. The CDR3 DNA reads TGCGCCAGCAGCTTGGGCCCCCCGGGAACCTACGAGCAGTACTTC. This chain connects TRBV5-1 to TRBJ2-7; the D gene is possibly TRBD2 (5 bases). The germline CDR1 and CDR2 sequences are SGHRS and YFSETQ. The CDR3 has 15 amino acids. Trimming stripped 0 bases from V and 2 bases from J, with 12 bases between.

Only one count was recorded for this clone. The rearrangement uses TRBV6-6 and TRBJ1-5; weak D call: TRBD1 (5 bases). V lost 2 bases to trimming and J lost 0 bases, with 8 bases between them. This CDR3 has 15 residues. The germline V gene has CDR1 MNHNY and CDR2 SVGAGI (reference sequence). CDR3 region: CASSYTGYSNQPQHF. In nucleotides, the CDR3 is TGTGCCAGCAGTTACACAGGTTATAGCAATCAGCCCCAGCATTTT.

This clone was observed a few times. This rearrangement joins TRBV28 to TRBJ1-2; D is perhaps TRBD1 (6 bases). This CDR3 has 13 amino acids. The germline V gene encodes CDR1 MDHEN and CDR2 SYDVKM. Deletions cut 10 bases from V and 1 base from J, with 13 bases between. CDR3 sequence: CAIPDRFNYGYTF. CDR3 nucleotides: TGTGCCATCCCCGACAGGTTTAACTATGGCTACACCTTC.

This chain uses TRBV28 with TRBJ1-1; possibly TRBD1 for D (5 bases). With 6 bases removed from V and 1 base from J, the gap between germline ends came to 9 bases. In germline, CDR1 is MDHEN, CDR2 SYDVKM. This CDR3 comprises 13 residues. For the CDR3, the DNA is TGTGCCAGCAGACTCCAGGGGAACACTGAAGCTTTCTTT. It yields the protein CASRLQGNTEAFF.

V usage is TRBV23-1 and J usage is TRBJ2-7; a weak D match, TRBD1 (6 bases). TRBV23-1 falls under the ORF class, with uncertain function. V shed 8 bases and J shed 5 bases, with 22 bases lying between them. The CDR3 spans 15 residues. This CDR3 is CASPLGAGGVDEQYF. DNA for the CDR3: TGCGCCAGCCCACTGGGGGCGGGTGGAGTGGACGAGCAGTACTTC.

This chain links TRBV30 with TRBJ1-1; D not certain. The V end was cut by 4 bases, the J end by 2 bases, with 5 bases between. The CDR3 is 11 amino acids. From germline, CDR1 is GTSNPN and CDR2 SVGIG (reference sequence). Here the CDR3 reads CAWNLNTEAFF. CDR3 sequence (DNA): TGTGCCTGGAACCTAAACACTGAAGCTTTCTTT.

The chain uses TRBV5-1 and TRBJ2-1; the match to TRBD1 covers 8 bases. With 2 bases clipped from V and 8 bases from J, the junction kept 12 bases outside the gene matches. The germline CDR1 and CDR2 sequences are SGHRS and YFSETQ. This CDR3 has 16 residues. The CDR3 reads CASSFGQGRGIDEQFF. The CDR3 coding sequence is TGCGCCAGCAGCTTCGGACAGGGAAGGGGGATCGATGAGCAGTTCTTC.

This chain joins TRBV5-1 and TRBJ2-2; TRBD2 matches 7 bases. After removal of 7 bases from V and 0 bases from J, the junction contained 9 bases not matched to a gene. Germline values: CDR1 SGHRS, CDR2 YFSETQ. This CDR3 has 16 residues. The CDR3 coding sequence is TGCGCCAGCTCCGGGGGGAGACTACCGAACACCGGGGAGCTGTTTTTT. Protein: CASSGGRLPNTGELFF.

The chain has TRBV2 and TRBJ2-7; 13 bases fit TRBD2. V shed 8 bases and J 6 bases; nucleotides not matched to a gene: 7. The germline V gene has CDR1 SNHLY and CDR2 FYNNEI. The CDR3 is made up of 14 amino acids. As DNA, the CDR3 is TGTGCCAGCGTCGGACTAGCGGGGGTCCCCGAGCAGTACTTC. This gives the protein CASVGLAGVPEQYF.

The V call is TRBV25-1, the J call TRBJ2-3, with 14 bases matching TRBD2. The CDR3 totals 17 residues. Looked up from germline, CDR1 is MGHDK and CDR2 is SYGVNS. V was pared by 3 bases and J by 4 bases, with 6 bases of the junction left unmatched. This CDR3 is CASSETSGRAKADTQYF. CDR3 DNA sequence: TGTGCCAGCAGTGAGACTAGCGGGAGGGCCAAAGCAGATACGCAGTATTTT.

The chain carries TRBV19 and TRBJ2-1, with a possible D match to TRBD2 (6 bases). V was shortened by 5 bases and J by 0 bases, with 23 bases between the two germline ends. CDR1 LNHDA and CDR2 SQIVND come from the germline V gene (reference sequence). The CDR3 spans 19 residues. CDR3 nucleotide sequence: TGTGCCAGTAGTTCCCCCTGGGGACTTAAAGGTAGCTCCTACAATGAGCAGTTCTTC. It specifies CASSSPWGLKGSSYNEQFF. Together with reference TRBV19 and TRBJ2-1, the CDR3 gives the full variable domain: DGGITQSPKYLFRKEGQNVTLSCEQNLNHDAMYWYRQDPGQGLRLIYYSQIVNDFQKGDIAEGYSVSREKKESFPLTVTSAQKNPTAFYLCASSSPWGLKGSSYNEQFFGPGTRLTVL.